A selection of T cell receptor beta chains follows, all from one sample in a study of T-cell reconstitution after alpha-beta-depleted transplantation in children. A single record per CDR3 protein comes from TCRdb applying MiXCR to the PCR reads. The sample carries approximately 800,000 distinct CDR3 sequences, roughly 16% recorded once. Sequencing used PBMCs, mostly from graft donor cells, obtained 360 days after TCRalphabeta/CD19-depleted stem cell transplant. The receptors shown here come from a male patient between 10 and 17 years old who had a stem cell transplant for acute lymphoblastic leukemia, so the T cells may come from the graft donor. CDR3s include the opening cysteine and the closing phenylalanine or tryptophan. The order of the fields is clone size, CDR3 length, D gene, J gene, V gene, CDR3 DNA, CDR3 protein. A D gene is named only where the DNA matches it firmly. Size is omitted from some rows. Given values are once, few, many or a class for expanded clones.

>-|16|TRBD1|TRBJ2-2|TRBV10-3
TGTGCCATCAGAAGGGGGCTCCTCATTGACACCGGGGAGCTGTTTTTT
CAIRRGLLIDTGELFF
>-|12|TRBD2|TRBJ2-7|TRBV29-1
TGCAGCGGCGGGACTAACTTTTACGAGCAGTACTTC
CSGGTNFYEQYF
>-|14|-|TRBJ1-1|TRBV6-5
TGTGCCAGCAGTTACGGCAAACTGAACACTGAAGCTTTCTTT
CASSYGKLNTEAFF
>few|15|-|TRBJ2-7|TRBV4-2
TGTGCCAGCAGCCAAGGTCGGGACGCCTCCTACGAGCAGTACTTC
CASSQGRDASYEQYF
>-|16|TRBD2|TRBJ2-3|TRBV3-1
TGTGCCAGCAGCCGCCTACTAGCGGGCAGCACAGATACGCAGTATTTT
CASSRLLAGSTDTQYF
>-|14|TRBD2|TRBJ2-1|TRBV20-1
TGCAGTGCTAGTGGGCGGGAGGGCCAATATGAGCAGTTCTTC
CSASGREGQYEQFF
>many|13|-|TRBJ2-7|TRBV6-4
TGTGCCAGCAGTCAGGGGCCTCCCTACGAGCAGTACTTC
CASSQGPPYEQYF
>few|14|-|TRBJ2-5|TRBV18
TGTGCCAGCTCACCACAAACAGGGACAGAGACCCAGTACTTC
CASSPQTGTETQYF
>few|15|-|TRBJ2-7|TRBV7-8
TGTGCCAGCAGCTTGACAACGCCAGCAACCTACGAGCAGTACTTC
CASSLTTPATYEQYF
>few|14|-|TRBJ1-2|TRBV4-1
TGCGCCAGCAGCCAAGTCTTTTCCACCTATGGCTACACCTTC
CASSQVFSTYGYTF
>few|14|TRBD1|TRBJ2-1|TRBV2
TGTGCCATCGACGGACAGGTCAAATACAATGAGCAGTTCTTC
CAIDGQVKYNEQFF
>few|14|-|TRBJ2-5|TRBV18
TGTGCCAGCTCACCTCCACAGGTCGGAGAGACCCAGTACTTC
CASSPPQVGETQYF
>-|14|TRBD2|TRBJ2-1|TRBV11-2
TGTGCCAGCAGCTTCGGCGGGAGCCGGGCTGAGCAGTTCTTC
CASSFGGSRAEQFF
>-|18|TRBD2|TRBJ2-7|TRBV11-2
TGTGCCAGCAGTTTGAGACTAGCGGGAGTTAGTAGGTTGGACGAGCAGTACTTC
CASSLRLAGVSRLDEQYF
>few|16|-|TRBJ2-3|TRBV7-9
TGTGCCAGCAGCTCATCGGGTCGACTAAAATTTATCGGGCAGTATTTT
CASSSSGRLKFIGQYF
>few|17|-|TRBJ2-5|TRBV5-1
TGCGCCAGCAGCTTGGCCCAACCTCGGAGGGCATTAGAGACCCAGTACTTC
CASSLAQPRRALETQYF
>-|14|-|TRBJ2-7|TRBV5-1
TGCGCCAGCAGCCCTCGGACGGGTCACTACGAGCAGTACTTC
CASSPRTGHYEQYF
>-|15|-|TRBJ1-1|TRBV5-6
TGTGCCAGCAGTTATTGGACTTTCATGAACACTGAAGCTTTCTTT
CASSYWTFMNTEAFF
>-|20|TRBD1|TRBJ2-2|TRBV4-1
TGCGCCAGCAGCCACCGAAGCGGCACCTCAGGGGGCCGGTACACCGGGGAGCTGTTTTTT
CASSHRSGTSGGRYTGELFF
>-|18|TRBD1|TRBJ2-2|TRBV11-1
TGTGCCAGCAGGCTACCCTTACAGGGGCTGCGGGACACCGGGGAGCTGTTTTTT
CASRLPLQGLRDTGELFF
>few|18|-|TRBJ2-3|TRBV18
TGTGCCAGCTCACCATTTTCTCAGTCAAGCGGCCGCACAGATACGCAGTATTTT
CASSPFSQSSGRTDTQYF
>-|13|-|TRBJ2-7|TRBV12-3/TRBV12-4
TGTGCCAGCAGCCCACCTGGACGCTACGAGCAGTACTTC
CASSPPGRYEQYF
>many|14|-|TRBJ1-1|TRBV15
TGTGCCACCAGTGGTCAAGGGGTGGAGGCTGAAGCTTTCTTT
CATSGQGVEAEAFF
>-|14|TRBD1|TRBJ1-2|TRBV20-1
TGCAGTGCTAGGAGACAGGGTGTAATAGGCGGCTACACCTTC
CSARRQGVIGGYTF
>-|14|-|TRBJ2-7|TRBV15
TGTGCCACCAGCAGAGAGAGGGGGGCGGTGGAGCAGTACTTC
CATSRERGAVEQYF
>-|16|TRBD1|TRBJ2-5|TRBV12-3/TRBV12-4
TGTGCCAGCAGACACCAACAGGGGGCGCGGGGAGAGACCCAGTACTTC
CASRHQQGARGETQYF
>few|15|TRBD1|TRBJ1-5|TRBV4-1
TGCGCCAGCAGCCAGGCCGGGACAGGGAATCAGCCCCAGCATTTT
CASSQAGTGNQPQHF
>-|17|-|TRBJ2-1|TRBV20-1
TGCAGTGCTAGGAATGCGATCCTAGCTCCCCCCTACAATGAGCAGTTCTTC
CSARNAILAPPYNEQFF
>many|11|-|TRBJ2-1|TRBV19
TGTGCCAGTGGTGTATACAATGAGCAGTTCTTC
CASGVYNEQFF
>-|17|-|TRBJ2-7|TRBV11-2
TGTGCCAGCACCCGATTCTCCCACAGGATTGGCTACTACGAGCAGTACTTC
CASTRFSHRIGYYEQYF
>few|13|-|TRBJ2-7|TRBV20-1
TGCAGTGCTAGCAGCTCTTACTCCTACGAGCAGTACTTC
CSASSSYSYEQYF
>-|16|-|TRBJ1-6|TRBV6-5
TGTGCCAGCAGTTACTCGATTTTGGGGAATAATTCACCCCTCCACTTT
CASSYSILGNNSPLHF
>-|16|TRBD1|TRBJ2-3|TRBV5-1
TGCGCCAGCAGCACACCTCAGGGGGCTGGCACAGATACGCAGTATTTT
CASSTPQGAGTDTQYF